The 16 T cell receptor beta chains below come from one sample, sequenced in a study of T cell repertoires in cytomegalovirus infection. For these TCRs, the target antigens are not known. TCRdb re-called the reads with MiXCR, one entry per CDR3 protein. The sample includes some 500,000 distinct CDR3 sequences, just under 40% of them seen just once. The sequencing used cultured PBMCs, collected from culture after CMV antigen stimulation. All receptors come from a human donor in good health (CMV status not recorded). Some clones in this sample may be carry-over from other donors' samples.

In DNA form, the CDR3 reads TGCGCCAGCAGCCAGGCCACTAGCTCCAGCTCCTACGAGCAGTACTTC. This codes for CASSQATSSSSYEQYF. The chain has TRBV4-3 and TRBJ2-7; possibly TRBD2 for D (6 bases). Trimming cost V 3 bases and J 0 bases, with 15 bases left between them. The CDR3 spans 16 residues. Germline V lookup: CDR1 LGHNA, CDR2 YSLEER.

The genes are TRBV7-2 and TRBJ2-2, with 10 nucleotides matching TRBD2. This CDR3 is built from 16 residues. CDR1 is SGHTA and CDR2 is FQGNSA in the germline V gene. The ends lost 2 bases at V and 6 bases at J; junction bases unmatched: 6. The CDR3 nucleotides are TGTGCCAGCAGCTTACTCCAAGCGGGGGGGCCCGGGGAGCTGTTTTTT. Its protein is CASSLLQAGGPGELFF. The variable domain in full, with the rest retrieved from reference TRBV7-2 and TRBJ2-2, is GAGVSQSPSNKVTEKGKDVELRCDPISGHTALYWYRQSLGQGLEFLIYFQGNSAPDKSGLPSDRFSAERTGGSVSTLTIQRTQQEDSAVYLCASSLLQAGGPGELFFGEGSRLTVL.

This clonotype has only a few counts. The J gene is TRBJ2-3, the V gene TRBV7-2; 7 bases agree with TRBD2. The trim removed 5 bases at V and 2 bases at J, leaving 13 bases unmatched. There are 17 residues in the CDR3. CDR1 and CDR2 from the germline V gene are SGHTA and FQGNSA. The CDR3 DNA is TGTGCCAGCAGCCGGTTTGGGCAAGCGGGGCTCACAGATACGCAGTATTTT. This translates into CASSRFGQAGLTDTQYF.

The rearrangement joins TRBV5-6 to TRBJ2-7; 9 nucleotides match TRBD2. The CDR3 consists of 14 residues. Germline V CDR1 and CDR2: SGHDT, YYEEEE. The ends lost 4 bases at V and 3 bases at J; junction bases unmatched: 5. The CDR3 DNA sequence: TGTGCCAGCAGCGATCGACTAGCGGACTACGAGCAGTACTTC. Translation gives CASSDRLADYEQYF. Combining the CDR3 with reference TRBV5-6 and TRBJ2-7 gives the whole variable domain DAGVTQSPTHLIKTRGQQVTLRCSPKSGHDTVSWYQQALGQGPQFIFQYYEEEERQRGNFPDRFSGHQFPNYSSELNVNALLLGDSALYLCASSDRLADYEQYFGPGTRLTVT.

This CDR3 is CASLRGMGTEAFF. The CDR3 nucleotides are TGTGCCAGCCTCCGCGGGATGGGCACTGAAGCTTTCTTT. V and J are TRBV6-1 and TRBJ1-1; D not resolved. The CDR3 is 13 residues long. Germline lookup yields CDR1 MNHNS and CDR2 SASEGT. The germline V and J ends were trimmed by 8 bases and 4 bases, with 14 bases remaining between them.

V usage is TRBV20-1 and J usage is TRBJ1-5; 11 bases map to TRBD1. This CDR3 region has 14 residues. Germline loops: CDR1 DFQATT, CDR2 SNEGSKA (reference sequence). Germline trimming cut 6 bases from V and 5 bases from J; bases unmatched to any gene: 6. CDR3 amino acids: CSARTGGDYQPQHF. CDR3 DNA sequence: TGCAGTGCCCGGACAGGGGGCGATTATCAGCCCCAGCATTTT.

This clonotype was recorded many times. This chain uses TRBV7-2 with TRBJ1-1; D is ambiguous. V was shortened by 2 bases and J by 1 base, with 14 bases between the two germline ends. The germline CDR1 and CDR2 sequences are SGHTA and FQGNSA. This CDR3 spans 16 amino acids. In DNA, the CDR3 is TGTGCCAGCAGCTTAACTGCCGGACCGTGGAACACTGAAGCTTTCTTT. Translated, it gives CASSLTAGPWNTEAFF.

The rearrangement links TRBV20-1 to TRBJ1-1, with unresolved D. Germline loops: CDR1 DFQATT, CDR2 SNEGSKA (reference sequence). This CDR3 comprises 13 residues. V was trimmed by 0 bases and J by 5 bases, leaving 10 bases between them. CDR3 protein: CSARDHRGTEAFF. In DNA, the CDR3 is TGCAGTGCTAGAGATCACCGAGGGACTGAAGCTTTCTTT.

The genes are TRBV19 and TRBJ1-1; no definite D call. In germline, CDR1 is LNHDA, CDR2 SQIVND (reference sequence). The CDR3 sequence is 12 residues long. Deletions cut 7 bases from V and 2 bases from J, with 8 bases between. CDR3 amino acids: CASKEGNTEAFF. DNA for the CDR3: TGTGCCAGTAAAGAGGGCAACACTGAAGCTTTCTTT.

This clonotype was counted a few times. The rearrangement uses TRBV7-6 and TRBJ2-1, with 9 nucleotides matching TRBD2. With V trimmed by 2 bases and J by 3 bases, 11 bases remained unmatched. Germline CDR1 and CDR2: SGHVS and FNYEAQ. The CDR3 spans 18 residues. The chain's CDR3 is CASSLSAIAGARYNEQFF. DNA for the CDR3: TGTGCCAGCAGCTTATCGGCCATAGCGGGGGCCCGCTACAATGAGCAGTTCTTC.

The chain joins TRBV6-2 or TRBV6-3 to TRBJ2-1; perhaps TRBD2 as D (6 bases). Germline loops: CDR1 MNHEY, CDR2 SVGEGT. V shed 4 bases and J shed 2 bases, with 12 bases lying between them. CDR3 size: 15 residues. CDR3 in amino acids: CASSFSSEPYNEQFF. DNA of the CDR3: TGTGCCAGCAGTTTCTCTAGCGAGCCCTACAATGAGCAGTTCTTC.

The genes are TRBV7-2 and TRBJ2-5; TRBD2 agrees at 7 bases. Germline-derived CDR1 and CDR2 are SGHTA and FQGNSA. The V and J ends lost 4 bases and 2 bases, in that order; junction bases with no gene match: 4. This CDR3 contains 14 residues. This chain's CDR3 is CASSYQGGQETQYF. The CDR3 nucleotides are TGTGCCAGCAGCTACCAGGGAGGGCAAGAGACCCAGTACTTC. Full variable domain (missing parts from reference TRBV7-2 and TRBJ2-5): GAGVSQSPSNKVTEKGKDVELRCDPISGHTALYWYRQSLGQGLEFLIYFQGNSAPDKSGLPSDRFSAERTGGSVSTLTIQRTQQEDSAVYLCASSYQGGQETQYFGPGTRLLVL.

This clonotype was found many times. The chain employs TRBV7-2 and TRBJ2-7; D remains unclear. The CDR3 consists of 14 residues. Germline CDR1 reads SGHTA; CDR2 reads FQGNSA. V lost 1 base to trimming and J lost 9 bases, with 16 bases between them. CDR3 nucleotides: TGTGCCAGCAGCTTAGGCGTACGGACCCTCGGGCAGTACTTC. It specifies CASSLGVRTLGQYF. Complete variable domain (other parts from reference TRBV7-2 and TRBJ2-7): GAGVSQSPSNKVTEKGKDVELRCDPISGHTALYWYRQSLGQGLEFLIYFQGNSAPDKSGLPSDRFSAERTGGSVSTLTIQRTQQEDSAVYLCASSLGVRTLGQYFGPGTRLTVT.

The gene calls are TRBV7-9 and TRBJ2-3; D is tentatively TRBD1 or TRBD2 (5 bases each). Deletions cut 5 bases from V and 4 bases from J, with 19 bases between. Looked up from germline, CDR1 is SEHNR and CDR2 is FQNEAQ (reference sequence). This CDR3 is 16 amino acids long. The CDR3 sequence is CASSPGLLGDADTQYF. The CDR3 bases are TGTGCCAGCAGCCCGGGCCTTCTGGGGGACGCAGATACGCAGTATTTT.

This chain links TRBV11-2 with TRBJ2-1; 8 positions agree with TRBD2. Germline CDR1 reads SGHAT; CDR2 reads FQNNGV. CDR3 length: 10 amino acids. Here the CDR3 reads CACGGNEQFF. The CDR3 coding sequence is TGTGCGTGCGGGGGGAATGAGCAGTTCTTC.

The sample holds one count of this clonotype. This rearrangement joins TRBV5-4 to TRBJ1-1; D is possibly TRBD1 (6 bases). The V gene lost 2 bases and the J gene lost 4 bases, with 12 bases spanning the gap. The CDR3 totals 14 residues. Germline V gene lookup returns CDR1 SGHNT and CDR2 YYREEE (reference sequence). The CDR3 loop is CASSLQGEGTEAFF. The CDR3 DNA reads TGTGCCAGCAGCTTACAGGGAGAGGGCACTGAAGCTTTCTTT. Supplemented by reference TRBV5-4 and TRBJ1-1, the full variable domain reads ETGVTQSPTHLIKTRGQQVTLRCSSQSGHNTVSWYQQALGQGPQFIFQYYREEENGRGNFPPRFSGLQFPNYSSELNVNALELDDSALYLCASSLQGEGTEAFFGQGTRLTVV.